These 30 T cell receptor beta chains share one sample of origin, sequenced in a study of T cell responses to AZD1222 COVID-19 vaccine. Sequencing was performed with immunoSEQ multiplex PCR; in TCRdb, only in-frame clones are kept and a portion is missing. Of around 180,000 clones listed, approximately 90% are singletons. Sequences were derived from peripheral blood, sampled 28 days after the second AZD1222 dose. The receptors originated from an adult who received the AZD1222 COVID-19 vaccine.

This chain joins TRBV3-1 (or the pseudogene TRBV3-2) and TRBJ2-7; D remains unclear. The CDR3 covers 12 residues. V lost 0 bases and J lost 5, with 5 bases in between. CDR1 is LGHDT, CDR2 YNNKEL, per germline (reference sequence). The CDR3 bases are TGTGCCAGCAGCCAAGATCGGGACGAGCAGTACTTC. Residues: CASSQDRDEQYF.

The CDR3 is CASSHEDNEQFF. The CDR3 DNA sequence: TGTGCCAGCAGCCACGAGGACAATGAGCAGTTCTTC. The V call is TRBV4-2, the J call TRBJ2-1, with no clear D. The CDR3 is 12 residues long. V dropped 3 bases and J dropped 5 bases, with 5 bases sitting between them. The germline V gene has CDR1 LGHNA and CDR2 YNFKEQ.

This clone was picked up a small number of times. The chain has TRBV15 and TRBJ2-7; perhaps D is TRBD1 or TRBD2 (5 bases each). Germline CDR1 LNHNV, CDR2 YYDKDF (reference sequence). V was trimmed by 3 bases and J by 0 bases, leaving 12 bases between them. The length of the CDR3 is 15 residues. CDR3 sequence: CATSRAGTISYEQYF. The CDR3 nucleotides read TGTGCCACCAGCAGGGCCGGGACGATCTCCTACGAGCAGTACTTC.

This rearrangement joins TRBV28 to TRBJ2-5; TRBD2 is a possible D gene (5 bases). CDR3 length: 14 amino acids. V was clipped by 4 bases and J by 2 bases, with 11 bases between them. Germline V gene data show CDR1 as MDHEN and CDR2 as SYDVKM. The CDR3 loop reads CASSSSGHQETQYF. CDR3 DNA: TGTGCCAGCAGTTCCAGCGGCCATCAAGAGACCCAGTACTTC.

A few counts support this clone. The J gene is TRBJ1-6, the V gene TRBV27; D is undetermined. V shed 6 bases and J shed 5 bases, with 11 bases lying between them. Looked up from germline, CDR1 is MNHEY and CDR2 is SMNVEV (reference sequence). CDR3 size: 14 residues. CDR3 amino acids: CASRRTDHNSPLHF. For the CDR3, the DNA is TGTGCCAGCAGGAGGACGGACCATAATTCACCCCTCCACTTT.

J is TRBJ2-7 and V is TRBV30; tentatively, D is TRBD1 (6 bases). The CDR3 consists of 12 residues. Germline V CDR1 and CDR2: GTSNPN, SVGIG (reference sequence). Trimming shortened V by 1 base and J by 2 bases, and 6 bases separated the two germline ends. The CDR3 DNA sequence: TGTGCCTGGAGTGAGGGGGCCTACGAGCAGTACTTC. This encodes CAWSEGAYEQYF.

The rearrangement uses TRBV6-5 and TRBJ2-7; the D gene is possibly TRBD2 (6 bases). The germline CDR1 and CDR2 sequences are MNHEY and SVGAGI. V lost 7 bases and J lost 3, with 19 bases in between. The CDR3 consists of 15 residues. CDR3: CASITDAGRFYEQYF. Written as DNA, the CDR3 is TGTGCCAGCATCACCGACGCGGGGCGGTTCTACGAGCAGTACTTC.

The chain links TRBV21-1 to TRBJ2-7; TRBD1 is the table's D call, not checked against the DNA. TRBV21-1 is described as a pseudogene. This CDR3 region has 14 residues. In DNA form, the CDR3 reads TGTGCCAGCAGCAAAGGGGGCCTTCAGTACGAGCAGTACTTC. Its protein product is CASSKGGLQYEQYF.

V gene TRBV4-2 combines with J gene TRBJ2-7; 9 nucleotides match TRBD2. V was clipped by 0 bases and J by 3 bases; unmatched bases: 0. Per the germline V gene, CDR1 is LGHNA and CDR2 is YNFKEQ. The CDR3 has 14 residues. The CDR3, as DNA: TGTGCCAGCAGCCAAGAACTAGCGGGCTACGAGCAGTACTTC. Protein product: CASSQELAGYEQYF.

This sequence joins TRBV19 and TRBJ2-1; weak D call: TRBD2 (5 bases). Trimming cost V 9 bases and J 0 bases, with 15 bases left between them. Germline assignment: CDR1 LNHDA and CDR2 SQIVND (reference sequence). There are 15 residues in the CDR3. The CDR3 nucleotides are TGTGCCAGCCTGGAGCTAGGGAGCTCCTACAATGAGCAGTTCTTC. It is translated as CASLELGSSYNEQFF.

This clone was observed a handful of times. The genes are TRBV7-2 and TRBJ2-3; tentative D call: TRBD1 (6 bases). Trimming stripped 5 bases from V and 5 bases from J, with 11 bases between. Germline V gives CDR1 SGHTA, CDR2 FQGNSA. The CDR3 is 13 residues long. CDR3 sequence (DNA): TGTGCCAGCAGCCCGTACAGGGAAGATACGCAGTATTTT. Amino acids: CASSPYREDTQYF.

This clone has only a few counts. The J gene is TRBJ2-5, the V gene TRBV10-3; TRBD2 matches at 8 bases. V lost 3 bases and J lost 2; bases outside the gene matches: 5. This CDR3 is built from 15 residues. Germline CDR1 and CDR2: ENHRY and SYGVKD. CDR3 in DNA: TGTGCCATCAGTGATATAGCGGGGAAACAAGAGACCCAGTACTTC. Translated, it gives CAISDIAGKQETQYF.

The chain recombines TRBV30 with TRBJ1-1; possibly TRBD1 for D (5 bases). This CDR3 contains 13 residues. In germline, CDR1 is GTSNPN, CDR2 SVGIG (reference sequence). With 5 bases removed from V and 7 bases from J, the gap between germline ends came to 17 bases. The DNA of the CDR3 is TGTGCCTGGTCCGGGGCCCCTCAGGGTGAAGCTTTCTTT. Encoded protein: CAWSGAPQGEAFF.

The chain is built from TRBV15 and TRBJ1-4; 7 bases are a match to TRBD1. The ends lost 3 bases at V and 3 bases at J; junction bases unmatched: 4. Germline values: CDR1 LNHNV, CDR2 YYDKDF (reference sequence). The CDR3 extends over 15 amino acids. CDR3 nucleotides: TGTGCCACCAGCAGGGACAGGTTGTCTAATGAAAAACTGTTTTTT. This gives the protein CATSRDRLSNEKLFF.

This rearrangement joins TRBV4-3 to TRBJ1-3, with D possibly matching TRBD1 (5 bases). Looked up from germline, CDR1 is LGHNA and CDR2 is YSLEER. V lost 0 bases to trimming and J lost 0 bases, with 9 bases between them. This CDR3 has 16 amino acids. Here the CDR3 DNA reads TGCGCCAGCAGCCAAGATCGGGGGACCTCTGGAAACACCATATATTTT. It is translated as CASSQDRGTSGNTIYF.

The V call is TRBV18, the J call TRBJ1-5, with no clear D. The germline V and J ends were trimmed by 5 bases and 1 base, with 12 bases remaining between them. Germline values: CDR1 KGHSH, CDR2 LQKENI. The CDR3 is 15 residues long. CDR3 in amino acids: CASSSARTSNQPQHF. The CDR3 region has the DNA TGTGCCAGCTCATCGGCCAGGACGAGCAATCAGCCCCAGCATTTT.

This chain uses TRBV5-1 with TRBJ2-1, with TRBD2 identical over 13 bases. This CDR3 comprises 14 residues. The V gene's germline CDR1 is SGHRS and CDR2 YFSETQ. J gave up 8 bases and V 7 bases, and 6 bases lay outside the gene matches. The DNA for the CDR3 is TGCGCCAGCGGGACTAGCGGGACTATGTATGAGCAGTTCTTC. Translated, it gives CASGTSGTMYEQFF.

The chain is built from TRBV5-4 and TRBJ2-7; 7 bases align to TRBD2. Germline V gene lookup returns CDR1 SGHNT and CDR2 YYREEE (reference sequence). Unmatched junction bases numbered 3, after V lost 3 bases and J lost 0 bases. The CDR3 sequence is 14 residues long. The CDR3 nucleotides are TGTGCCAGCAGCTCCAGCGGGACCTCCTACGAGCAGTACTTC. Encoded protein: CASSSSGTSYEQYF.

This chain uses TRBV2 with TRBJ2-1; 8 nucleotides align to TRBD2. The CDR3 runs to 12 residues. CDR1 SNHLY and CDR2 FYNNEI come from the germline V gene. The ends lost 11 bases at V and 9 bases at J; junction bases unmatched: 9. CDR3: CAWRRAGVEQFF. DNA for the CDR3: TGTGCCTGGCGTCGAGCGGGAGTTGAGCAGTTCTTC.

The chain links TRBV24-1 to TRBJ1-2; D gene uncertain. This CDR3 contains 12 residues. Germline V lookup: CDR1 KGHDR, CDR2 SFDVKD. The ends were cut back, 11 bases at V and 5 bases at J, with 14 bases in the middle. CDR3 protein: CAIQDGGYGYTF. Written as DNA, the CDR3 is TGTGCCATCCAGGACGGAGGGTATGGCTACACCTTC.

The chain recombines TRBV5-4 with TRBJ2-7; D possibly corresponds to TRBD1 (6 bases). The CDR3 sequence is 14 residues long. Trimming removed 2 bases from V and 3 bases from J, with 12 bases in between. Germline CDR1 reads SGHNT; CDR2 reads YYREEE (reference sequence). The DNA of the CDR3 is TGTGCCAGCAGCTTACAGGGCTTATACTACGAGCAGTACTTC. Encoded protein: CASSLQGLYYEQYF.

The chain has TRBV7-2 and TRBJ2-2; D call uncertain. CDR3 length: 13 residues. Looked up from germline, CDR1 is SGHTA and CDR2 is FQGNSA. V lost 5 bases and J lost 4, with 8 bases in between. CDR3 residues: CASSPQSTGELFF. In nucleotides, the CDR3 is TGTGCCAGCAGCCCCCAGAGCACCGGGGAGCTGTTTTTT.

The rearrangement uses TRBV2 and TRBJ2-7; 10 bases agree with TRBD2. J was trimmed by 1 base and V by 4 bases; bases with no gene match: 16. Germline loops: CDR1 SNHLY, CDR2 FYNNEI. The CDR3 covers 19 residues. The CDR3 nucleotides read TGTGCCAGCAGTGGCCCTGCGGGACAGCCGGGACTAGCGTCCTACGAGCAGTACTTC. This codes for CASSGPAGQPGLASYEQYF. The full variable domain, in which reference TRBV2 and TRBJ2-7 provide the parts outside the CDR3, is EPEVTQTPSHQVTQMGQEVILRCVPISNHLYFYWYRQILGQKVEFLVSFYNNEISEKSEIFDDQFSVERPDGSNFTLKIRSTKLEDSAMYFCASSGPAGQPGLASYEQYFGPGTRLTVT.

The chain employs TRBV11-3 and TRBJ2-5; 14 nucleotides agree with TRBD2. Losses at the gene ends were 4 bases for V and 5 bases for J; bases not matched to a gene: 3. Germline V gene lookup returns CDR1 SGHNT and CDR2 YENEEA. The CDR3 spans 15 residues. The CDR3 loop is CASSSGTSGSETQYF. The CDR3 bases are TGTGCCAGCAGCTCCGGGACTAGCGGGAGTGAGACCCAGTACTTC.

V gene TRBV7-2 combines with J gene TRBJ2-2, with D unresolved. Trimming stripped 5 bases from V and 6 bases from J, with 19 bases between. This CDR3 has 16 residues. CDR1 and CDR2 from the germline V gene are SGHTA and FQGNSA. CDR3 DNA: TGTGCCAGCAGCCCCTCCGGGTCCCGGGCGGCCGGGGAGCTGTTTTTT. Residues: CASSPSGSRAAGELFF.

The genes are TRBV24-1 and TRBJ2-1, with 11 bases aligning to TRBD2. Germline-derived CDR1 and CDR2 are KGHDR and SFDVKD. CDR3 length: 15 amino acids. Germline trimming cut 4 bases from V and 11 bases from J; bases unmatched to any gene: 9. The DNA for the CDR3 is TGTGCCACCAGTGACCGACTAGCGGGAAAAAGTCAGCAGTTCTTC. Its translation: CATSDRLAGKSQQFF.

The chain employs TRBV7-2 and TRBJ1-1; D gene unclear. There are 14 residues in the CDR3. The germline V gene has CDR1 SGHTA and CDR2 FQGNSA. The CDR3: CASAAETLNTEAFF. The CDR3 DNA follows: TGTGCTTCTGCCGCAGAAACCCTTAACACTGAAGCTTTCTTT.

The rearrangement joins TRBV24-1 to TRBJ1-5; TRBD1 is a possible D gene (5 bases). V was shortened by 1 base and J by 1 base, with 7 bases between the two germline ends. Germline V gene data show CDR1 as KGHDR and CDR2 as SFDVKD. The CDR3 covers 15 residues. The CDR3 nucleotides are TGTGCCACCAGTGATTTTGGGGGGAGCAATCAGCCCCAGCATTTT. This translates into CATSDFGGSNQPQHF.

J is TRBJ2-1 and V is TRBV19; D may correspond to TRBD1 or TRBD2 (6 bases each). With 7 bases removed from V and 4 bases from J, the gap between germline ends came to 23 bases. The CDR3 covers 17 residues. Germline values: CDR1 LNHDA, CDR2 SQIVND (reference sequence). The CDR3 region has the DNA TGTGCCAGTACCTCCCCTTCCGGCAGGGGAGGTTACAATGAGCAGTTCTTC. As protein: CASTSPSGRGGYNEQFF.

The chain links TRBV6-5 to TRBJ1-1, with unresolved D. Germline V gene data show CDR1 as MNHEY and CDR2 as SVGAGI. V was trimmed by 7 bases and J by 1 base, leaving 10 bases between them. The CDR3 covers 13 residues. CDR3 region: CASNLFRNTEAFF. CDR3 DNA sequence: TGTGCCAGCAACCTATTTAGGAACACTGAAGCTTTCTTT.